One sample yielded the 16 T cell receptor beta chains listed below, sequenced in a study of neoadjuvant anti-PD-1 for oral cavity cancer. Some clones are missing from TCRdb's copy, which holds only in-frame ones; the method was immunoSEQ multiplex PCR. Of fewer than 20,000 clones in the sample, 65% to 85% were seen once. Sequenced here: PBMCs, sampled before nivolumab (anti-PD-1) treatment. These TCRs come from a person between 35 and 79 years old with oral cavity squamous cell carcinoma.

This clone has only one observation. The DNA for the CDR3 is TGTGCCTGGAGTGTACTTAAGGGGGCCCGAGAAAAACTGTTTTTT. It specifies CAWSVLKGAREKLFF. The chain carries TRBV30 and TRBJ1-4, with TRBD1 matching over 7 bases. The germline V gene encodes CDR1 GTSNPN and CDR2 SVGIG (reference sequence). Unmatched junction bases numbered 9, after V lost 0 bases and J lost 8 bases. The CDR3 consists of 15 residues.

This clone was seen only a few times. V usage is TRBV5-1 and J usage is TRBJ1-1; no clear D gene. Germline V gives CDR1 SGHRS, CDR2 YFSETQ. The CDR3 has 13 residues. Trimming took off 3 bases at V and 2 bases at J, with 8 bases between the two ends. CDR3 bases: TGCGCCAGCAGCTCCCAGGTTAACACTGAAGCTTTCTTT. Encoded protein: CASSSQVNTEAFF.

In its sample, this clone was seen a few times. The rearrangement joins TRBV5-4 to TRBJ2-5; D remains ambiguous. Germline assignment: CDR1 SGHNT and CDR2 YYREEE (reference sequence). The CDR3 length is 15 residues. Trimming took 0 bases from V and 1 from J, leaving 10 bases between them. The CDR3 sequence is CASSLGRSAQETQYF. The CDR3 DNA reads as TGTGCCAGCAGCTTGGGTAGGTCTGCCCAAGAGACCCAGTACTTC.

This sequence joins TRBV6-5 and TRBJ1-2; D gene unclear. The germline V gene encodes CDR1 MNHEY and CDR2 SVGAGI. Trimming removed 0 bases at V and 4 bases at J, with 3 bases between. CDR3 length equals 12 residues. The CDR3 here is CASSYSGYGYTF. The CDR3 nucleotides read TGTGCCAGCAGTTACTCAGGCTATGGCTACACCTTC.

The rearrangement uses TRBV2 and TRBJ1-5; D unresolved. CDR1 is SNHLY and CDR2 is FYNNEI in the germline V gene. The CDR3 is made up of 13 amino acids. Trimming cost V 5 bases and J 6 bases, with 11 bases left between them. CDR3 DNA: TGTGCCAGCAGTAGCGGCGGAAGTCAGCCCCAGCATTTT. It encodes CASSSGGSQPQHF.

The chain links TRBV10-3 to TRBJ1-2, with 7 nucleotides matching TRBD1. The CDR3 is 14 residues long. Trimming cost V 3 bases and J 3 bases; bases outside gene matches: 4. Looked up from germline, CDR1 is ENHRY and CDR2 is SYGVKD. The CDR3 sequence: CAISDSGQHYGYTF. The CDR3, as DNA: TGTGCCATCAGTGATTCGGGACAGCACTATGGCTACACCTTC.

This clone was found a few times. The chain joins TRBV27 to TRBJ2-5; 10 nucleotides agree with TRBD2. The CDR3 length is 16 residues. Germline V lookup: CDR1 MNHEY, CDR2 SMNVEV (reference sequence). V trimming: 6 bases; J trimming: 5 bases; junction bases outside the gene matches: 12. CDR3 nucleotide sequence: TGTGCCAGCAGGAAATTAGCGGGAGGAGTGCTTGAGACCCAGTACTTC. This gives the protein CASRKLAGGVLETQYF.

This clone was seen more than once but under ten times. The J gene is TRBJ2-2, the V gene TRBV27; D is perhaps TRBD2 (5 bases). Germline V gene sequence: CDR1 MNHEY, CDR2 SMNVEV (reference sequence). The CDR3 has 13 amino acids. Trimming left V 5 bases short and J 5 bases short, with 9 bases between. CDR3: CASSILGTGELFF. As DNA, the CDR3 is TGTGCCAGCAGTATACTAGGGACCGGGGAGCTGTTTTTT.

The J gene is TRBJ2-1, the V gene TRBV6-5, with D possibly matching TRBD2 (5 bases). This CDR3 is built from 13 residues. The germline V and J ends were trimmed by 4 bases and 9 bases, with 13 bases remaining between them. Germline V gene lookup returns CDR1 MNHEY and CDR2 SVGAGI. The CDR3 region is CASSSLRGSEQFF. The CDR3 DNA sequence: TGTGCCAGCAGTTCCCTCCGAGGGAGTGAGCAGTTCTTC.

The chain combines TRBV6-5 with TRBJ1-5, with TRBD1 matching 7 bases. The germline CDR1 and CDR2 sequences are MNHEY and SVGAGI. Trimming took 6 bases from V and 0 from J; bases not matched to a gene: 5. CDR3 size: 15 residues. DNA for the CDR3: TGTGCCAGCAGCCGGACAGGCAATAGCAATCAGCCCCAGCATTTT. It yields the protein CASSRTGNSNQPQHF.

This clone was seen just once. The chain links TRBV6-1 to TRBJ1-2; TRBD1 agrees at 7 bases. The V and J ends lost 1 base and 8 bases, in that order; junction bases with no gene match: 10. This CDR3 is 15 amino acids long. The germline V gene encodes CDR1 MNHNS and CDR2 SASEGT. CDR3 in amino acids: CASSEEEGAVFGYTF. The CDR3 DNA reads TGTGCCAGCAGTGAAGAGGAGGGGGCTGTCTTCGGCTACACCTTC.

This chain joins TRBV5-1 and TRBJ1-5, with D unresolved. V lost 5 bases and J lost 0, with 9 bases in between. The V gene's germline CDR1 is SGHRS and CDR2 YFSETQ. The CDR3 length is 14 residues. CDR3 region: CASSEGYSNQPQHF. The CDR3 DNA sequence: TGCGCCAGCAGTGAGGGTTATAGCAATCAGCCCCAGCATTTT. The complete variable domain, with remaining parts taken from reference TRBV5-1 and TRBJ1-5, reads KAGVTQTPRYLIKTRGQQVTLSCSPISGHRSVSWYQQTPGQGLQFLFEYFSETQRNKGNFPGRFSGRQFSNSRSEMNVSTLELGDSALYLCASSEGYSNQPQHFGDGTRLSIL.

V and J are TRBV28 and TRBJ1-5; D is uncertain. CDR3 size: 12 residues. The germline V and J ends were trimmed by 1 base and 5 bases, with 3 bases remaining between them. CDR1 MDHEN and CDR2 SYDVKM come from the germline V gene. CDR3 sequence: CASSLLYQPQHF. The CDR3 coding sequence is TGTGCCAGCAGTTTATTGTATCAGCCCCAGCATTTT.

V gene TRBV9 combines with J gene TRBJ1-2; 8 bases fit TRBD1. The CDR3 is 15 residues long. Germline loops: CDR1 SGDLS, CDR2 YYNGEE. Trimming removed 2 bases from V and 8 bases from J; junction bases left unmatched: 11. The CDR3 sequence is CASSVDRGPTGGYTF. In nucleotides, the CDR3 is TGTGCCAGCAGCGTCGACAGGGGCCCTACGGGGGGCTACACCTTC.

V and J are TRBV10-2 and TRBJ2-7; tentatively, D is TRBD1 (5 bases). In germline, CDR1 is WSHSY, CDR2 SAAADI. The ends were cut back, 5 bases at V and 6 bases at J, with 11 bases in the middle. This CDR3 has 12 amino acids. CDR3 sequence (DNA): TGCGCCAGCAGTTGGCAGGGATCCGAGCAGTACTTC. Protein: CASSWQGSEQYF.

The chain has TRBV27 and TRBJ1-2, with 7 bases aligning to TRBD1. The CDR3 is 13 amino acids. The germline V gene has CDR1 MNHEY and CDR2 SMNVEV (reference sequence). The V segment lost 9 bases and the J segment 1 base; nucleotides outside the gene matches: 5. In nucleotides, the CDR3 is TGTGCCAGTCGGGACAGCTATAACTATGGCTACACCTTC. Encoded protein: CASRDSYNYGYTF.